This TCR beta chain comes out of a study of shared clonotypes between healthy human individuals. The authors' processing: Junction-only sequences without quality scores were provided by ImmunoSEQ, so filtering was different. Here immunoSEQ multiplex PCR was the method, and the copy in TCRdb shows in-frame clones only, minus some. Clonal size and the V and J genes are those of that table, whereas D and trimming came from the DNA. The sample lists roughly 2.4 million clones; around 95% were seen once. The table lists this clone with a few counts. V dropped 6 bases and J dropped 4; count of bases not matched to a gene: 13. Germline CDR1 reads SGHRS; CDR2 reads YFSETQ. The CDR3 is 17 residues long.

The TCR comes from a man between 18 and 29 years old in good health. The source material was naive CD4+ T cells sorted from blood. Subset here: CD45RA+ positively selected. This chain uses TRBV5-1 with TRBJ2-5, with 12 bases that match TRBD2. In DNA form, the CDR3 reads TGCGCCAGCACCCTGGGGCCTAGCGGGGGGGCCCGAGAGACCCAGTACTTC. Protein: CASTLGPSGGARETQYF.